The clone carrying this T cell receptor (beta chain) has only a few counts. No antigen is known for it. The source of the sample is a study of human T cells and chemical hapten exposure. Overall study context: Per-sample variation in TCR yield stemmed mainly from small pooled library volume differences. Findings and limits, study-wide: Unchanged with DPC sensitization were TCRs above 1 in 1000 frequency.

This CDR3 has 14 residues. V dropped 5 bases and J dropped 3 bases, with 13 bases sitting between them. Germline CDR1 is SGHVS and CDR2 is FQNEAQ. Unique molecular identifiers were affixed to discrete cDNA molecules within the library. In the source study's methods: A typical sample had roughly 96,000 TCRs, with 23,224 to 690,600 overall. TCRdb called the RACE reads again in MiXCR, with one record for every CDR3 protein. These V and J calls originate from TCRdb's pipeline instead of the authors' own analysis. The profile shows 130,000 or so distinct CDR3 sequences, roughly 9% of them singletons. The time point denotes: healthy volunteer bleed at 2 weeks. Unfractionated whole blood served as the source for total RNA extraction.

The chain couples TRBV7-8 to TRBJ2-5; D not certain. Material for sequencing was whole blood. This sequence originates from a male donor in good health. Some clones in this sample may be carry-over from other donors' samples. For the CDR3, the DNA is TGTGCCAGCAGCCTAACCGGACCTAAAGAGACCCAGTACTTC. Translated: CASSLTGPKETQYF.